The 21 T cell receptor beta chains given below trace back to one sample, sequenced in a study of blood T cell repertoires in COVID-19. Profiled with immunoSEQ multiplex PCR; TCRdb holds only in-frame clones, not every one. This sample has roughly 230,000 clones; over 85% occur once, and the top ten carry 3.5% to 4%. The sequenced sample consisted of PBMCs or T cells enriched from blood (not recorded which). These receptors came from a woman in her twenties or thirties with acute COVID-19.

This clone was seen only a few times. The chain employs TRBV20-1 and TRBJ2-2; 8 nucleotides agree with TRBD2. The CDR3 runs 14 residues. V gave up 3 bases and J gave up 3 bases; unmatched junction bases: 3. The germline gives CDR1 DFQATT, CDR2 SNEGSKA (reference sequence). The CDR3 DNA reads TGCAGTGCTAGTGGGGGACTAGACACCGGGGAGCTGTTTTTT. It encodes CSASGGLDTGELFF.

V usage is TRBV5-1 and J usage is TRBJ2-3; the match to TRBD2 covers 14 bases. Germline V gene sequence: CDR1 SGHRS, CDR2 YFSETQ. J gave up 3 bases and V 7 bases, and 16 bases lay outside the gene matches. There are 19 residues in the CDR3. DNA of the CDR3: TGCGCCAGCGGATCGACTAGCGGGGGGGCTGAGTCCCGGACAGATACGCAGTATTTT. As protein: CASGSTSGGAESRTDTQYF.

This chain joins TRBV4-2 and TRBJ2-2; D perhaps matches TRBD2 (6 bases). The CDR3 has 15 amino acids. V was cut by 2 bases and J by 5 bases, with 12 bases left in between. CDR1 is LGHNA and CDR2 is YNFKEQ in the germline V gene. The CDR3 region has the DNA TGTGCCAGCAGCCAACCGGGACGGGAGACCGGGGAGCTGTTTTTT. It codes for CASSQPGRETGELFF.

This clone was found once. The rearrangement joins TRBV5-1 to TRBJ1-1; 10 positions match TRBD1. The CDR3 loop spans 15 amino acids. CDR1 and CDR2 (germline): SGHRS, YFSETQ. The V gene end was trimmed by 4 bases and the J gene end by 5 bases; junction bases not matched to a gene: 8. CDR3 DNA: TGCGCCAGCAGCGCGCCCGGGACAGGGGAGACTGAAGCTTTCTTT. Its translation: CASSAPGTGETEAFF.

The chain has TRBV28 and TRBJ1-5, with D uncertain. The ends were cut back, 1 base at V and 2 bases at J, with 9 bases in the middle. Germline lookup yields CDR1 MDHEN and CDR2 SYDVKM. The CDR3 totals 15 residues. Here the CDR3 reads CASSLLRVGNQPQHF. The DNA for the CDR3 is TGTGCCAGCAGTTTATTGAGAGTTGGCAATCAGCCCCAGCATTTT.

With respect to this clone: At one boundary the junction diverges from the germline segment, which might be a read error. The chain uses TRBV7-9 and TRBJ1-2; no definite D call. The germline gives CDR1 SEHNR, CDR2 FQNEAQ (reference sequence). This CDR3 comprises 12 residues. CDR3 nucleotides: TGTGCCAGCAGCTTAGTTGGTAACAGTGTGGCCTTC. This translates into CASSLVGNSVAF.

The chain combines TRBV9 with TRBJ2-3; 8 bases are a match to TRBD2. In germline, CDR1 is SGDLS, CDR2 YYNGEE. The ends lost 5 bases at V and 2 bases at J; junction bases unmatched: 7. The CDR3 is 15 amino acids. The CDR3 region is CASSKSGGHTDTQYF. CDR3 in DNA: TGTGCCAGCAGTAAGAGCGGGGGACACACAGATACGCAGTATTTT.

The genes are TRBV9 and TRBJ2-1; 8 bases map to TRBD1. The CDR3 is 14 amino acids. Unmatched junction bases numbered 4, after V lost 4 bases and J lost 4 bases. Per germline, CDR1 SGDLS and CDR2 YYNGEE. The CDR3 region is CASSPDRGYNEQFF. CDR3 sequence (DNA): TGTGCCAGCAGCCCTGACAGGGGATACAATGAGCAGTTCTTC.

The chain joins TRBV30 to TRBJ2-5; D is unclear. The germline V gene encodes CDR1 GTSNPN and CDR2 SVGIG (reference sequence). The V end was cut by 0 bases, the J end by 2 bases, with 7 bases between. This CDR3 spans 13 amino acids. The CDR3 reads CAWSVNIQETQYF. In DNA, the CDR3 is TGTGCCTGGAGTGTAAACATACAAGAGACCCAGTACTTC.

V usage is TRBV18 and J usage is TRBJ1-1, with 7 bases fitting TRBD1. This CDR3 contains 15 residues. Germline V gives CDR1 KGHSH, CDR2 LQKENI. J gave up 4 bases and V 3 bases, and 8 bases lay outside the gene matches. For the CDR3, the DNA is TGTGCCAGCTCACCTCCGGGACCAGGGGGCACTGAAGCTTTCTTT. This sequence encodes CASSPPGPGGTEAFF. Full variable domain (rest looked up from reference TRBV18 and TRBJ1-1): NAGVMQNPRHLVRRRGQEARLRCSPMKGHSHVYWYRQLPEEGLKFMVYLQKENIIDESGMPKERFSAEFPKEGPSILRIQQVVRGDSAAYFCASSPPGPGGTEAFFGQGTRLTVV.

This clone came up once. The genes are TRBV3-1 (or the pseudogene TRBV3-2) and TRBJ2-1, with D possibly being TRBD2 (5 bases). The CDR3 is made up of 15 amino acids. CDR1 is LGHDT and CDR2 is YNNKEL in the germline V gene (reference sequence). V lost 0 bases to trimming and J lost 3 bases, with 9 bases between them. The CDR3 protein is CASSQDRLLYNEQFF. The CDR3 DNA reads as TGTGCCAGCAGCCAAGATCGACTACTCTACAATGAGCAGTTCTTC.

This chain connects TRBV6-5 to TRBJ1-1, with 7 bases identical to TRBD1. The CDR3 consists of 15 residues. V trimming: 8 bases; J trimming: 1 base; junction bases outside the gene matches: 10. Germline V CDR1 and CDR2: MNHEY, SVGAGI. This CDR3 reads CASPQKTGTNTEAFF. The CDR3 bases are TGTGCCAGCCCTCAGAAGACAGGGACGAACACTGAAGCTTTCTTT.

The gene calls are TRBV5-1 and TRBJ1-4; 7 bases align to TRBD1. Germline CDR1 and CDR2: SGHRS and YFSETQ. This CDR3 is built from 15 residues. V was pared by 4 bases and J by 5 bases, with 8 bases of the junction left unmatched. CDR3 region: CASSPMGQTNEKLFF. As DNA, the CDR3 is TGCGCCAGCAGCCCAATGGGACAGACAAATGAAAAACTGTTTTTT. The full variable domain, rest sourced from reference TRBV5-1 and TRBJ1-4, is KAGVTQTPRYLIKTRGQQVTLSCSPISGHRSVSWYQQTPGQGLQFLFEYFSETQRNKGNFPGRFSGRQFSNSRSEMNVSTLELGDSALYLCASSPMGQTNEKLFFGSGTQLSVL.

This chain connects TRBV2 to TRBJ2-5; 9 bases are shared with TRBD1. The CDR3 consists of 15 residues. V was clipped by 6 bases and J by 0 bases; unmatched bases: 5. Germline CDR1 reads SNHLY; CDR2 reads FYNNEI. CDR3 nucleotides: TGTGCCAGCAGCGCGGACAGGGGATACCAAGAGACCCAGTACTTC. Amino acids: CASSADRGYQETQYF.

The chain links TRBV6-2 or TRBV6-3 to TRBJ1-6; 7 bases are a match to TRBD1. The CDR3 loop spans 16 amino acids. CDR1 MNHEY and CDR2 SVGEGT come from the germline V gene. Trimming took 0 bases from V and 10 from J; bases not matched to a gene: 9. CDR3: CASSYSPPRTGSPLHF. The CDR3 DNA sequence: TGTGCCAGCAGTTACTCTCCTCCTAGGACAGGATCACCCCTCCACTTT.

The chain joins TRBV4-1 to TRBJ2-7, with 8 bases identical to TRBD1. CDR1 MGHRA and CDR2 YSYEKL come from the germline V gene. J was trimmed by 0 bases and V by 1 base; bases with no gene match: 2. The length of the CDR3 is 15 residues. The CDR3 protein is CASSQGTGSSYEQYF. The CDR3 DNA sequence: TGCGCCAGCAGCCAAGGGACAGGGAGCTCCTACGAGCAGTACTTC.

The chain couples TRBV30 to TRBJ2-1; possibly TRBD1 for D (6 bases). CDR3 length equals 14 residues. Germline values: CDR1 GTSNPN, CDR2 SVGIG (reference sequence). The V end was cut by 4 bases, the J end by 5 bases, with 15 bases between. In DNA form, the CDR3 reads TGTGCCTGGAACTGGGAACAGGGCCACAATGAGCAGTTCTTC. Translation gives CAWNWEQGHNEQFF.

The chain combines TRBV18 with TRBJ2-7; 8 nucleotides line up with TRBD2. The germline gives CDR1 KGHSH, CDR2 LQKENI. V was pared by 5 bases and J by 0 bases, with 9 bases of the junction left unmatched. The CDR3 runs to 16 residues. For the CDR3, the DNA is TGTGCCAGCTCAGGGGGCAGCGGGGGATACTCCTACGAGCAGTACTTC. Encoded protein: CASSGGSGGYSYEQYF.

The V and J genes are TRBV15 and TRBJ1-5, with D perhaps TRBD1 (5 bases). The CDR3 extends over 16 amino acids. V shed 2 bases and J shed 0 bases, with 11 bases lying between them. Looked up from germline, CDR1 is LNHNV and CDR2 is YYDKDF (reference sequence). DNA of the CDR3: TGTGCCACCAGCAGATGGGACTGGAATAGCAATCAGCCCCAGCATTTT. Its protein product is CATSRWDWNSNQPQHF.

The rearrangement uses TRBV19 and TRBJ1-4; the D gene is possibly TRBD1 (5 bases). Trimming left V 3 bases short and J 3 bases short, with 14 bases between. Germline CDR1 reads LNHDA; CDR2 reads SQIVND (reference sequence). The CDR3 is made up of 16 amino acids. CDR3 amino acids: CASSIDGGGSNEKLFF. CDR3 DNA: TGTGCCAGTAGTATCGACGGGGGAGGCTCTAATGAAAAACTGTTTTTT.

The chain carries TRBV27 and TRBJ1-2, with 7 bases that match TRBD1. J gave up 1 base and V 4 bases, and 0 bases lay outside the gene matches. The CDR3 totals 13 residues. The germline CDR1 and CDR2 sequences are MNHEY and SMNVEV (reference sequence). The CDR3 protein is CASSWDSNYGYTF. The CDR3 DNA reads as TGTGCCAGCAGTTGGGACAGTAACTATGGCTACACCTTC.